This T cell receptor (beta chain) is drawn from a study of PD-L1 blockade in urothelial cancer. Study-wide context: In the patient group, about 90% of the roughly 29 were males with bladder-origin urothelial cancer. Blood was analyzed 3 weeks (second dose) and 6 weeks after treatment start. Broader study findings: Below-median TCR clonality that was measured in pretreatment blood predicted better survival.

Repertoires were generated with immunoSEQ multiplex PCR, while TCRdb's copy carries only in-frame clones and drops some. This table has around 50,000 clones, 84% appearing once. In the case of this clone: What it binds is not known.

CDR1 and CDR2 from the germline V gene are WSHSY and SAAADI. The germline V and J ends were trimmed by 2 bases and 4 bases, with 12 bases remaining between them. The CDR3 sequence is 15 residues long. Time point indicated: pretreatment peripheral blood. The rearrangement links TRBV10-2 to TRBJ2-1; D remains ambiguous. The TCR was taken from a man aged 50 or older with urothelial cancer. The sample consisted of PBMCs, taken around atezolizumab (anti-PD-L1) treatment. The CDR3 here is CASSEVAKLYNEQFF. CDR3 sequence (DNA): TGCGCCAGCAGTGAGGTCGCCAAACTATACAATGAGCAGTTCTTC.